This entry is about one T cell receptor beta chain. No antigen is known for it. Molecular barcoding with unique molecular identifiers was used for the TCRbeta library. TCRdb redid the calling of the PCR reads with MiXCR, one entry per CDR3 protein. The table includes hundreds of thousands of distinct CDR3 sequences, approximately 15% detected once. CDR3 length: 16 amino acids. Germline CDR1 reads LGHDT; CDR2 reads YNNKEL (reference sequence). Trimming removed 2 bases from V and 2 bases from J, with 15 bases in between. The source of the sample is a study of T-cell reconstitution after alpha-beta-depleted transplantation in children. Findings of the study overall: Reportedly, roughly two months post-transplant, alpha-beta T cells arose from several hundred expanded graft clones. In some patients, recipient T cells and intrathymic progenitors surviving conditioning explained high day-60 diversity. Fresh T-cell production supplied most of the T-cell counts and diversity seen one year after transplant.

This receptor was taken from a male patient between 2 and 10 years old who had a stem cell transplant for acute lymphoblastic leukemia, so the T cells may come from the graft donor. The sample in question was PBMCs, mostly from graft donor cells, obtained 360 days after TCRalphabeta/CD19-depleted stem cell transplant. This sequence joins TRBV3-1 and TRBJ2-5; D is undetermined. The CDR3 nucleotides are TGTGCCAGCAGCCAACAAAGTGGGAAGGTACAAGAGACCCAGTACTTC. Translation gives CASSQQSGKVQETQYF.